The T cell receptor (beta chain) described here comes from a study of blood T cell repertoires in COVID-19. The wider study: Material from acute and convalescent COVID-19 was sourced from the United States, Italy and Spain. Nucleic acid was either cDNA or gDNA, and it came from T cells, B-cell-depleted T cells, or PBMCs.

As originally analysed: Quantification of nucleated cells was approximated via reference gene primer amplification. Repertoires were generated with immunoSEQ multiplex PCR, while TCRdb's copy carries only in-frame clones and drops some. Clone size and the V and J calls come from that table; the DNA yielded D and trimming. This sample has some 700,000 clones, with 80% to 90% found just once. Germline CDR1 and CDR2: LNHDA and SQIVND (reference sequence). The CDR3 length is 17 residues. J was trimmed by 2 bases and V by 4 bases; bases with no gene match: 13. The chain couples TRBV19 to TRBJ2-5; 7 bases agree with TRBD2. Specimen: peripheral blood. This receptor was obtained from a woman in her late teens or twenties with acute or convalescent COVID-19. The CDR3 DNA sequence: TGTGCCAGTAGTACGGGGCGGGGGAGCGCGATTCAAGAGACCCAGTACTTC. Protein sequence: CASSTGRGSAIQETQYF.